These 9 T cell receptor beta chains were sequenced from one sample in a study of T cell repertoires in cytomegalovirus infection. These receptors lack a known antigen. TCRdb passed the reads through MiXCR, listing each CDR3 protein once. In the table there are around 770,000 distinct CDR3 sequences, just under 30% of which are singletons. Sequences were derived from cultured CD8+ T cells from PBMCs, sampled from culture after CMV antigen stimulation. Receptor source: a human donor in good health (CMV status not recorded). Some clones in this sample may be carry-over from other donors' samples.

The CDR3: CASSYSPGHSNQPQHF. DNA of the CDR3: TGTGCCAGCAGTTACTCGCCGGGGCATAGCAATCAGCCCCAGCATTTT. V and J are TRBV6-6 and TRBJ1-5; D possibly corresponds to TRBD1 (5 bases). The germline V gene encodes CDR1 MNHNY and CDR2 SVGAGI (reference sequence). This CDR3 contains 16 residues. V lost 0 bases and J lost 0, with 9 bases in between.

This clonotype appeared many times. The chain combines TRBV12-3 or TRBV12-4 with TRBJ2-1, with 7 bases that match TRBD1. This CDR3 has 15 residues. V was clipped by 5 bases and J by 0 bases; unmatched bases: 4. Here the CDR3 reads CASSLGTVSYNEQFF. Written as DNA, the CDR3 is TGTGCCAGCAGTCTCGGGACAGTCTCCTACAATGAGCAGTTCTTC.

This clonotype has only a few counts. This chain joins TRBV10-2 and TRBJ2-1; 10 positions match TRBD2. Looked up from germline, CDR1 is WSHSY and CDR2 is SAAADI. Trimming took 4 bases from V and 4 from J; bases not matched to a gene: 4. CDR3 length: 15 amino acids. CDR3 sequence (DNA): TGCGCCAGCAGTGCTCTAGCGGGGGATTACAATGAGCAGTTCTTC. Protein sequence: CASSALAGDYNEQFF.

This clonotype appeared a few times. The J gene is TRBJ2-1, the V gene TRBV6-6; 7 nucleotides agree with TRBD1. This CDR3 contains 16 residues. Per germline, CDR1 MNHNY and CDR2 SVGAGI (reference sequence). Germline trimming cut 7 bases from V and 8 bases from J; bases unmatched to any gene: 17. The CDR3 DNA is TGTGCCAGCACCAAAAGGATATTGACAGGGAAGGATGAGCAGTTCTTC. Protein: CASTKRILTGKDEQFF.

At least ten counts were recorded for this clonotype. The genes are TRBV7-2 and TRBJ2-2; D unresolved. CDR3 size: 13 residues. The V and J ends lost 2 bases and 5 bases respectively, with 6 bases between them. Germline V CDR1 and CDR2: SGHTA, FQGNSA. The CDR3 loop is CASSLSLTGELFF. The CDR3, as DNA: TGTGCCAGCAGCTTAAGTCTAACCGGGGAGCTGTTTTTT.

This clonotype occurred a few times. This chain uses TRBV6-5 with TRBJ2-7; no reliable D call. CDR3 length: 17 amino acids. Deletions cut 6 bases from V and 0 bases from J, with 21 bases between. Per germline, CDR1 MNHEY and CDR2 SVGAGI. The CDR3 DNA follows: TGTGCCAGCAGGGGATCTACCTTCCCCTCTGCCTCCTACGAGCAGTACTTC. Translation: CASRGSTFPSASYEQYF.

The rearrangement links TRBV6-2 or TRBV6-3 to TRBJ2-7, with a possible D match to TRBD2 (6 bases). Germline-derived CDR1 and CDR2 are MNHEY and SVGEGT. Between the trimmed V and J ends, which lost 6 bases and 1 base, there was a span of 10 bases. This CDR3 has 13 amino acids. The CDR3 region is CASRFGGSYEQYV. DNA for the CDR3: TGTGCCAGCAGGTTTGGGGGGTCCTACGAGCAGTACGTC.

The chain carries TRBV4-1 and TRBJ2-5; D may be TRBD2 (7 bases). The CDR3 totals 18 residues. The V end was cut by 5 bases, the J end by 2 bases, with 24 bases between. Germline V gene data show CDR1 as MGHRA and CDR2 as YSYEKL. The CDR3, as DNA: TGCGCCAGCAGCGAAAGGGTCCGATTAGGGGGACTACAAGAGACCCAGTACTTC. It codes for CASSERVRLGGLQETQYF.

The chain carries TRBV5-4 and TRBJ2-5, with TRBD2 identical over 8 bases. This CDR3 is 17 amino acids long. With V trimmed by 4 bases and J by 2 bases, 13 bases remained unmatched. Germline CDR1 SGHNT, CDR2 YYREEE (reference sequence). The CDR3 nucleotides read TGTGCCAGCAGCCCTGATGGGACTAGTTTACCTCAAGAGACCCAGTACTTC. Its translation: CASSPDGTSLPQETQYF.